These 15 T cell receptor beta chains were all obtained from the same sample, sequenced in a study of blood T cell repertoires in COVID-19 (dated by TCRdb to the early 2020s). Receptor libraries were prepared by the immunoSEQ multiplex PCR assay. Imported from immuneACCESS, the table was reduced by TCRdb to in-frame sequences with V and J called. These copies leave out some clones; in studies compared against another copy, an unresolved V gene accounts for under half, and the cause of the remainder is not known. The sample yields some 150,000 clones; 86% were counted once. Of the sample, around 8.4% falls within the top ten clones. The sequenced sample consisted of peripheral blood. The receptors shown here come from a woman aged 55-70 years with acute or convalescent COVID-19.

CDR3 loop: CASSSDPGYEQFF. The DNA for the CDR3 is TGCGCCAGCAGCTCCGATCCGGGTTATGAGCAGTTCTTC. The chain carries TRBV5-1 and TRBJ2-1; no clear D gene. The CDR3 covers 13 residues. Germline loops: CDR1 SGHRS, CDR2 YFSETQ. V lost 3 bases, J lost 8 bases, and 12 bases lay in between.

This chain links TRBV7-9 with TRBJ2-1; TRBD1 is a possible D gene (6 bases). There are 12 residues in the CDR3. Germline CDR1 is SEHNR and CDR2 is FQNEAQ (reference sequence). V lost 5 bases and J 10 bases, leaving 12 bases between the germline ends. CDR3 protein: CASSLDRPEQFF. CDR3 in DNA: TGTGCCAGCAGCCTCGACAGGCCCGAGCAGTTCTTC.

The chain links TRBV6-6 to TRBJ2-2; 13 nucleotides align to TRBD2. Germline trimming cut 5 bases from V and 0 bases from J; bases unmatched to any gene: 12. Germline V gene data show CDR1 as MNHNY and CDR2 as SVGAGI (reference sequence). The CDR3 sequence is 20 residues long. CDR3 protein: CASSRTQTSGGLANTGELFF. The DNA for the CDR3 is TGTGCCAGCAGTCGCACCCAGACTAGCGGGGGGCTAGCGAACACCGGGGAGCTGTTTTTT.

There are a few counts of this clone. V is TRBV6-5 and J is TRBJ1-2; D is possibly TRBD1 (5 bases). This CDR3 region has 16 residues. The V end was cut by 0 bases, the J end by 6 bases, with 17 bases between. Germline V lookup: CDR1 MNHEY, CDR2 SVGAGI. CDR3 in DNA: TGTGCCAGCAGTTACTCATCTGCTCCAGGGATCAATGGCTACACCTTC. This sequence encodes CASSYSSAPGINGYTF.

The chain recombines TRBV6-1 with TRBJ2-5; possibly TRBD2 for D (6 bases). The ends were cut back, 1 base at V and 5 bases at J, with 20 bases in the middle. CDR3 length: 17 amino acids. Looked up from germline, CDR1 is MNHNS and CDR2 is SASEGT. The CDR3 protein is CASSEEPSLRGRETQYF. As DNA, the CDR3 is TGTGCCAGCAGTGAAGAGCCCTCTTTGCGGGGCCGGGAGACCCAGTACTTC.

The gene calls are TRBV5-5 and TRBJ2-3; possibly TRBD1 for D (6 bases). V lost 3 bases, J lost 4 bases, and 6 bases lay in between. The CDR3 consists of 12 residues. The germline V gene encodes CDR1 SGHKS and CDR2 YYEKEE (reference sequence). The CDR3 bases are TGTGCCAGCAGCTGGGGGCCAGATACGCAGTATTTT. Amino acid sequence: CASSWGPDTQYF.

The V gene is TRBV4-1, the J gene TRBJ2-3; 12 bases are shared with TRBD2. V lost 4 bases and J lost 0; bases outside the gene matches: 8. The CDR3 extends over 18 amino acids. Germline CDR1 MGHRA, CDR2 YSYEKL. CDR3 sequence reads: CASSPTSGGRTSTDTQYF. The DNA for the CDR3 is TGCGCCAGCAGCCCAACTAGCGGGGGGCGAACTAGCACAGATACGCAGTATTTT.

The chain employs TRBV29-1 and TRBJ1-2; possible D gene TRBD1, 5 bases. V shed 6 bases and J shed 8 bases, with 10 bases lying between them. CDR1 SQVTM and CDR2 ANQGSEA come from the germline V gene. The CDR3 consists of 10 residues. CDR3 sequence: CSVGGGGYTF. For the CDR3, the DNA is TGCAGCGTCGGGGGTGGAGGCTACACCTTC.

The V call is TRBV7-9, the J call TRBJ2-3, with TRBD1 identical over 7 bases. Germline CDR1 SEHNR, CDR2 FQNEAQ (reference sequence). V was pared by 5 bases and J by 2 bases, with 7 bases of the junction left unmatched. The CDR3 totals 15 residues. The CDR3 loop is CASSRATGHTDTQYF. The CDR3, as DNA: TGTGCCAGCAGCCGGGCGACAGGGCACACAGATACGCAGTATTTT.

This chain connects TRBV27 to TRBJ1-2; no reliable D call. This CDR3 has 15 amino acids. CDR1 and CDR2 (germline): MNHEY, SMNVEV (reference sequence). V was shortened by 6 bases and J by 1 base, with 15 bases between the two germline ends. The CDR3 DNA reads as TGTGCCAGCAGGTACTCACAGAGTTATAACTATGGCTACACCTTC. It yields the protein CASRYSQSYNYGYTF.

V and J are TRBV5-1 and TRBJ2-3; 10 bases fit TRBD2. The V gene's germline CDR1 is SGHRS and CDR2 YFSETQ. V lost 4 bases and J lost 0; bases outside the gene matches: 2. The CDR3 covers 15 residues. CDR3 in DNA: TGCGCCAGCAGCATACTAGCGGGGAGCACAGATACGCAGTATTTT. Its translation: CASSILAGSTDTQYF.

The CDR3 nucleotides read TGTGCCAGCACCTACTCTGGGGCCAACGTCCTGACTTTC. It codes for CASTYSGANVLTF. The chain recombines TRBV12-3 or TRBV12-4 with TRBJ2-6; no firm D call. The V gene lost 7 bases and the J gene lost 0 bases, with 4 bases spanning the gap. The length of the CDR3 is 13 residues.

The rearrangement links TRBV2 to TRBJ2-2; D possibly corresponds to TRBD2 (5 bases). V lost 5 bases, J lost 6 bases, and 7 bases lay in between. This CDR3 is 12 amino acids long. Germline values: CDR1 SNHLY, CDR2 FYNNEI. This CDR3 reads CASSLGAGELFF. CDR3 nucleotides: TGTGCCAGCAGTCTCGGGGCCGGGGAGCTGTTTTTT.

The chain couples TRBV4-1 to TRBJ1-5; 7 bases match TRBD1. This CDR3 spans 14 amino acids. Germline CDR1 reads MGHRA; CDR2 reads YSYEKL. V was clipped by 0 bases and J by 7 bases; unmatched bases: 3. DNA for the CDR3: TGCGCCAGCAGCCAAGAGACAGGGACCCAGCCCCAGCATTTT. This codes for CASSQETGTQPQHF.

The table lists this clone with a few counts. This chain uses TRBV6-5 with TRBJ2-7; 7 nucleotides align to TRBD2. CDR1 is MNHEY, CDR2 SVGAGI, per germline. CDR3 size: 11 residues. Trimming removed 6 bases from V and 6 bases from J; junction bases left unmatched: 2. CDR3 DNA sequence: TGTGCCAGCAGCACGGGGGGCGAGCAGTACTTC. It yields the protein CASSTGGEQYF.